Listed below are T cell receptor beta chains from one sample, sequenced in a study of cytomegalovirus exposure and HLA in healthy donors. The table came from immunoSEQ multiplex PCR; TCRdb's copy has only in-frame clones and leaves some out. There are more than 95,000 clones in the sample, with 1% held by the top ten. Sequencing used PBMCs. All receptors come from a man aged 18 to 30 in good health and CMV-seronegative. CDR3s leave out the opening cysteine and the closing phenylalanine or tryptophan.

TRBJ2-5 | TRBV30 | AWTRSTSIRETQY
TRBJ2-5 | TRBV27 | ASSPLGGRETQY
TRBJ1-1 | TRBV7-9 | ASSPGQVNTEAF
TRBJ2-1 | TRBV27 | ASSPLAGGSDEQF
TRBJ2-1 | TRBV12-5 | ASGGASGMYNEQF
TRBJ2-1 | TRBV5-1 | ASAGTGANEQF
TRBJ1-3 | TRBV7-9 | ASSLAEGGNTIY
TRBJ1-5 | TRBV18 | ASSPRTGDLEPQH
TRBJ1-2 | TRBV7-2 | ASSDMTGKIYGYT
TRBJ1-2 | TRBV19 | ASSIRQGGYT
TRBJ1-2 | TRBV19 | ASSRTTYGYT
TRBJ2-7 | TRBV10-3 | AISGGGLPYEQY
TRBJ1-4 | TRBV6-5 | ASSPRDRHNEKLF
TRBJ2-3 | TRBV7-6 | ASSLRLQGRTDTQY
TRBJ2-2 | TRBV19 | ASSRSSGSFTGELF
TRBJ1-5 | TRBV6-4 | ASSGGENQPQH
TRBJ1-3 | TRBV5-1 | ASSPTPLPGNTIY